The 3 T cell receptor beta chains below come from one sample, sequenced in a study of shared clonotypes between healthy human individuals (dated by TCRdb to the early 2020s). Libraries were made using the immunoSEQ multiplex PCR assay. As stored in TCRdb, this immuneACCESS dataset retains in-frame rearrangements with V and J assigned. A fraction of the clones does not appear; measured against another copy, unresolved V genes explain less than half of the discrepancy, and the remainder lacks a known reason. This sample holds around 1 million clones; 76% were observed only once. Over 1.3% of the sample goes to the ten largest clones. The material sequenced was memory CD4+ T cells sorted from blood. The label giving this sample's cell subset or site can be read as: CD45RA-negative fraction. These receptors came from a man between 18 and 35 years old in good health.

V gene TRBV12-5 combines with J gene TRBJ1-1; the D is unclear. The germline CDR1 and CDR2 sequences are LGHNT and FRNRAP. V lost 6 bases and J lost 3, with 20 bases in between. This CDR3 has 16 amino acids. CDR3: CASGLPREPRDTEAFF. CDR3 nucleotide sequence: TGTGCTAGTGGCCTTCCTAGGGAACCGAGGGACACTGAAGCTTTCTTT.

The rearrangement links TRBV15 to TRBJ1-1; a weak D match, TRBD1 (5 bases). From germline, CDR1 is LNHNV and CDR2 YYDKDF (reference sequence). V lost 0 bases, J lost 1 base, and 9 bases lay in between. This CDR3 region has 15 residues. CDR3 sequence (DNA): TGTGCCACCAGCAGAGATGGGGCACCGAACACTGAAGCTTTCTTT. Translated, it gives CATSRDGAPNTEAFF.

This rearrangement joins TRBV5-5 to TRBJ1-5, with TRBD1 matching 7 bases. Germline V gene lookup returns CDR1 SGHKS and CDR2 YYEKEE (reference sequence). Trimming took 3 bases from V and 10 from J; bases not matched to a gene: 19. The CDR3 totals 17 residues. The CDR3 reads CASSSSGRDSRVDPQHF. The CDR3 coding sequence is TGTGCCAGCAGCTCTTCCGGAAGGGACAGTCGAGTTGACCCCCAGCATTTT.